The count of the clone carrying this T cell receptor (beta chain) is one. The source of the sample is a study of blood T cell repertoires in COVID-19. Study background: The United States, Italy and Spain were the sources of the acute and convalescent COVID-19 samples. Nucleic acid was either cDNA or gDNA, and it came from T cells, B-cell-depleted T cells, or PBMCs.

In the authors' methods: How many nucleated cells were present was estimated from reference gene primer amplification. TCRdb's table, derived via immunoSEQ multiplex PCR, lists solely in-frame clones and lacks some. That table furnishes V, J and clone size, whereas the DNA furnished D and trimming. The table lists about 260,000 clones, about 85% of them singletons. V shed 5 bases and J 8 bases; nucleotides not matched to a gene: 13. The CDR3 consists of 16 residues. CDR1 SGHTA and CDR2 FQGNSA come from the germline V gene. V is TRBV7-2 and J is TRBJ1-4; TRBD1 matches at 8 bases. The sequence came from a woman in her 50s who had recovered from COVID-19. Sequenced sample: peripheral blood. The CDR3 DNA follows: TGTGCCAGCAGCATGCACCAGGGGGCGCCTTTGGAAAAACTGTTTTTT. Translated: CASSMHQGAPLEKLFF.